Presented here are 19 T cell receptor beta chains from one specimen sequenced in a study of T-cell memory formation after mild COVID-19. Each CDR3 protein is one row after TCRdb ran MiXCR on the 5' RACE reads. The sample holds about 540,000 distinct CDR3 sequences, approximately 20% seen once. The sample taken for sequencing was PBMCs or a T cell subset sorted from them (not recorded which). Receptors originate from an adult woman who had mild COVID-19 (a few samples of this study predate the infection). Cell type and time point are not known.

A few counts support this clonotype. The chain carries TRBV5-1 and TRBJ2-1; 12 bases are a match to TRBD2. Germline values: CDR1 SGHRS, CDR2 YFSETQ. Germline trimming cut 4 bases from V and 2 bases from J; bases unmatched to any gene: 4. The CDR3 contains 16 residues. The CDR3: CASSISSGGAYNEQFF. CDR3 in DNA: TGCGCCAGCAGCATATCTAGCGGGGGGGCCTACAATGAGCAGTTCTTC.

This chain joins TRBV10-3 and TRBJ2-7; a possible D gene is TRBD1 (6 bases). This CDR3 has 14 residues. Looked up from germline, CDR1 is ENHRY and CDR2 is SYGVKD. V was clipped by 8 bases and J by 3 bases, with 17 bases between them. CDR3 residues: CAIGFQGSHYEQYF. CDR3 DNA: TGTGCCATCGGATTCCAGGGGTCCCACTACGAGCAGTACTTC.

This clonotype was observed at least ten times. The CDR3 bases are TGTGCCAGCAGTTTAGGGGCCCGAGAGACCCAGTACTTC. Translating it yields CASSLGARETQYF. The rearrangement joins TRBV27 to TRBJ2-5, with D perhaps matching TRBD1 (5 bases). CDR1 is MNHEY and CDR2 is SMNVEV in the germline V gene (reference sequence). CDR3 size: 13 residues. V was shortened by 2 bases and J by 4 bases, with 8 bases between the two germline ends.

This clonotype has more than one count but fewer than ten. V gene TRBV7-9 combines with J gene TRBJ2-2, with 7 positions matching TRBD2. V dropped 4 bases and J dropped 0; count of bases not matched to a gene: 2. Germline values: CDR1 SEHNR, CDR2 FQNEAQ (reference sequence). The CDR3 has 15 residues. The chain's CDR3 is CASSSAGPNTGELFF. CDR3 DNA sequence: TGTGCCAGCAGCTCAGCGGGACCGAACACCGGGGAGCTGTTTTTT.

This sequence joins TRBV27 and TRBJ2-7, with D perhaps being TRBD1 or TRBD2 (6 bases each). Between the trimmed V and J ends, which lost 5 bases and 7 bases, there was a span of 21 bases. The CDR3 spans 15 residues. Germline CDR1 MNHEY, CDR2 SMNVEV (reference sequence). This chain's CDR3 is CASSQTQGPRGEQYF. The CDR3, as DNA: TGTGCCAGCAGTCAAACCCAGGGGCCCCGGGGGGAGCAGTACTTC.

This clonotype occurred a few times. The chain uses TRBV4-1 and TRBJ2-7; 10 nucleotides agree with TRBD1. Looked up from germline, CDR1 is MGHRA and CDR2 is YSYEKL. The V and J ends lost 0 bases and 3 bases, in that order; junction bases with no gene match: 5. The length of the CDR3 is 16 residues. The CDR3 DNA sequence: TGCGCCAGCAGCCAAGATCTGGGGACAGGGGTCTACGAGCAGTACTTC. This gives the protein CASSQDLGTGVYEQYF.

This chain uses TRBV7-9 with TRBJ1-2; 8 bases agree with TRBD1. The J segment lost 8 bases and the V segment lost 6 bases, leaving 11 bases of the junction unmatched. This CDR3 has 14 residues. Germline assignment: CDR1 SEHNR and CDR2 FQNEAQ (reference sequence). The CDR3, as DNA: TGTGCCAGCAGACCGACAGGGGACCTGATCGGCTACACCTTC. It yields the protein CASRPTGDLIGYTF.

V and J are TRBV7-6 and TRBJ2-3; 7 bases map to TRBD2. The germline V gene has CDR1 SGHVS and CDR2 FNYEAQ. CDR3 size: 15 residues. J was trimmed by 5 bases and V by 4 bases; bases with no gene match: 9. Here the CDR3 reads CASSSLVSGEDTQYF. DNA of the CDR3: TGTGCCAGCAGCTCCCTCGTCAGCGGGGAAGATACGCAGTATTTT.

The rearrangement links TRBV12-3 or TRBV12-4 to TRBJ2-7, with D uncertain. Trimming took off 4 bases at V and 7 bases at J, with 17 bases between the two ends. The CDR3 is 14 residues long. The CDR3 protein is CASSSSSNGEEQYF. In nucleotides, the CDR3 is TGTGCCAGCAGTTCCTCGTCCAATGGTGAAGAGCAGTACTTC.

The chain is built from TRBV29-1 and TRBJ2-5, with a weak D call TRBD2 (6 bases). Trimming shortened V by 3 bases and J by 0 bases, and 8 bases separated the two germline ends. The CDR3 spans 13 residues. Germline V gene data show CDR1 as SQVTM and CDR2 as ANQGSEA. CDR3 DNA: TGCAGCGTTGACGGGGGTAACCAAGAGACCCAGTACTTC. It codes for CSVDGGNQETQYF.

The V gene is TRBV5-6, the J gene TRBJ2-7, with 13 bases aligning to TRBD2. There are 14 residues in the CDR3. Germline lookup yields CDR1 SGHDT and CDR2 YYEEEE. The V segment lost 5 bases and the J segment 6 bases; nucleotides outside the gene matches: 5. Here the CDR3 reads CASRRTSGRLEQYF. The CDR3 DNA sequence: TGTGCCAGCAGGCGGACTAGCGGGAGACTCGAGCAGTACTTC.

This clonotype was counted only a few times. The chain carries TRBV29-1 and TRBJ1-1, with a weak D call TRBD1 (6 bases). In germline, CDR1 is SQVTM, CDR2 ANQGSEA. This CDR3 has 13 amino acids. V dropped 4 bases and J dropped 4 bases, with 13 bases sitting between them. CDR3 sequence (DNA): TGCAGCGTTGGGTTATCAGGGGTCACTGAAGCTTTCTTT. This translates into CSVGLSGVTEAFF.

The chain combines TRBV6-5 with TRBJ2-7, with D unclear. Germline V gene sequence: CDR1 MNHEY, CDR2 SVGAGI. Trimming removed 5 bases at V and 5 bases at J, with 13 bases between. The CDR3 spans 13 residues. The CDR3 coding sequence is TGTGCCAGCAGTCCTGCCTACAGTGACGAGCAGTACTTC. Translation: CASSPAYSDEQYF.

In this sample, this clonotype turned up a few times. V and J are TRBV7-9 and TRBJ2-1; perhaps TRBD2 as D (5 bases). Germline CDR1 SEHNR, CDR2 FQNEAQ (reference sequence). Trimming left V 1 base short and J 0 bases short, with 16 bases between. The CDR3 is made up of 18 amino acids. CDR3 residues: CASSLDTGGWSSYNEQFF. In DNA form, the CDR3 reads TGTGCCAGCAGCTTAGATACTGGCGGGTGGAGCTCCTACAATGAGCAGTTCTTC.

The J gene is TRBJ2-7, the V gene TRBV5-1; D may be TRBD2 (6 bases). Germline CDR1 reads SGHRS; CDR2 reads YFSETQ. CDR3 length: 12 amino acids. The V end lost 5 bases, the J end lost 3 bases, and 9 bases lay between the germline ends. CDR3 sequence reads: CASRASVYEQYF. The CDR3 bases are TGCGCCAGCAGGGCTAGCGTCTACGAGCAGTACTTC.

This clonotype showed up just a few times. The V call is TRBV7-3, the J call TRBJ1-1; D call uncertain. Germline lookup yields CDR1 SGHTA and CDR2 FQGTGA. V was trimmed by 5 bases and J by 3 bases, leaving 16 bases between them. The length of the CDR3 is 15 residues. CDR3 amino acids: CASSPEGGRYTEAFF. In DNA, the CDR3 is TGTGCCAGCAGCCCCGAAGGCGGGAGATACACTGAAGCTTTCTTT.

V usage is TRBV18 and J usage is TRBJ2-7; tentatively, D is TRBD1 (6 bases). The CDR3 runs 14 residues. Trimming stripped 3 bases from V and 4 bases from J, with 13 bases between. Germline assignment: CDR1 KGHSH and CDR2 LQKENI. The CDR3 loop reads CASSPQGSGYEQYF. CDR3 bases: TGTGCCAGCTCACCGCAGGGGTCTGGGTACGAGCAGTACTTC.

The chain uses TRBV12-3 or TRBV12-4 and TRBJ2-5; TRBD1 matches 10 bases. The CDR3 is 15 amino acids. Unmatched junction bases numbered 11, after V lost 6 bases and J lost 7 bases. The CDR3 loop is CASSHYWTGGRTQYF. CDR3 nucleotides: TGTGCCAGCAGCCACTACTGGACAGGGGGACGGACCCAGTACTTC.

This CDR3 reads CASSRQGSYNEQFF. The CDR3 DNA sequence: TGTGCCAGCAGTCGACAGGGCAGCTACAATGAGCAGTTCTTC. J is TRBJ2-1 and V is TRBV12-3 or TRBV12-4; 7 bases map to TRBD1. The CDR3 is 14 residues long. With 5 bases clipped from V and 3 bases from J, the junction kept 4 bases outside the gene matches.